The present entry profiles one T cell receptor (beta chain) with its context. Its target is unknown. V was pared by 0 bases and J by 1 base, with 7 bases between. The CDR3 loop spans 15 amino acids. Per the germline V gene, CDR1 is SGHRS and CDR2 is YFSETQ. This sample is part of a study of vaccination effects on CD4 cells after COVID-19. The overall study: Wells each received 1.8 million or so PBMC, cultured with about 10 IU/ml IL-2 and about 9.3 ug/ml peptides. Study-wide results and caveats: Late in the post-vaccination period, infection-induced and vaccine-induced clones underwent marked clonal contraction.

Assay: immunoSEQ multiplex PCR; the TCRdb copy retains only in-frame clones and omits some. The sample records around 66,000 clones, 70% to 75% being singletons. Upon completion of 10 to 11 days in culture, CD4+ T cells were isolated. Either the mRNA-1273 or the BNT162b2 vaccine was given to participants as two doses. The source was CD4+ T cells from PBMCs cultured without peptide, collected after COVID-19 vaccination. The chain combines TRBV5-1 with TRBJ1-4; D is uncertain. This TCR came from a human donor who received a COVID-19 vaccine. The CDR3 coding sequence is TGCGCCAGCAGCTTGGCCTTCAGAACTAATGAAAAACTGTTTTTT. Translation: CASSLAFRTNEKLFF.